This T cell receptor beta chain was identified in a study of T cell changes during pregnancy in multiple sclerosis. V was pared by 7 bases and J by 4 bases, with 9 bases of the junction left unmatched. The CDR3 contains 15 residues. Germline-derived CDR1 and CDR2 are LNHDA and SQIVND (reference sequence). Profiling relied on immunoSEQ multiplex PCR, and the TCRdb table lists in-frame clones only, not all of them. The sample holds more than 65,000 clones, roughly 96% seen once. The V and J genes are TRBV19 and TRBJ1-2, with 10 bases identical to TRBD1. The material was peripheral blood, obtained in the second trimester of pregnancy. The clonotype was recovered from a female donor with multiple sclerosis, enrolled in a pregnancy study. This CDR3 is CASNTGTGDPYGYTF. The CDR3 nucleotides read TGTGCCAGTAATACCGGGACAGGGGACCCCTATGGCTACACCTTC.